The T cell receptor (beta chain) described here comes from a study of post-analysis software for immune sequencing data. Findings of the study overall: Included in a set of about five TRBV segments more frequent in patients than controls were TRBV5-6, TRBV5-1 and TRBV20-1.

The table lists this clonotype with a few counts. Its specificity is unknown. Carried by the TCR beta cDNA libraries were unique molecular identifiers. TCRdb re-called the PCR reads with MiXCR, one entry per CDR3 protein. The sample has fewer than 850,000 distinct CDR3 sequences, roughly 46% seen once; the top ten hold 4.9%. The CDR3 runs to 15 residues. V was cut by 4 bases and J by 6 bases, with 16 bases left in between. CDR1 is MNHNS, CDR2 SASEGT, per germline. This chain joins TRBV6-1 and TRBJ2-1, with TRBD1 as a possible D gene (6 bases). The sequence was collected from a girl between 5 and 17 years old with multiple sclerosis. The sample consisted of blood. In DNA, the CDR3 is TGTGCCAGCAGTGGGACAGTCGAGGGGCTCAATGAGCAGTTCTTC. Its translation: CASSGTVEGLNEQFF.